These T cell receptor beta chains were read from a single sample in a study of HIV-infected children after antiretroviral therapy interruption. Each CDR3 protein is one row after TCRdb ran MiXCR on the 3' RACE reads. The sample has 70,000 to 90,000 distinct CDR3 sequences, roughly 6.7% seen once. The sample consisted of CD45RA+ CD4+ T cells from PBMCs, pooled from several time points, taken from a donor given antiretroviral therapy, either interrupted or continuous. These receptors were collected from a pool of human donors with HIV. Each CDR3 is given with its conserved first and last residue. Fields, in order: V gene, D gene, clone size, J gene, CDR3 DNA, CDR3 protein. A D gene is named only where the DNA matches it firmly. Some rows have no size entry. The others give once, few or many, or a class for an expanded clone.

TRBV20-1	TRBD2	many	TRBJ2-7	TGCAGTGCTCTGACAAGAGCGGGGGCGACCTACGAGCAGTACTTC	CSALTRAGATYEQYF
TRBV30	NA	few	TRBJ1-2	TGTGCCTGGAGTGTTGACCGGTTTTACTATGGCTACACCTTC	CAWSVDRFYYGYTF
TRBV30	TRBD1	many	TRBJ1-2	TGTGCCTGGACTAAGGGGGCTTTTGACTATGGCTACACCTTC	CAWTKGAFDYGYTF
TRBV5-1	TRBD1	many	TRBJ2-5	TGCGCCAGCAGCTTTGGGGACAGGGATTCAGAGACCCAGTACTTC	CASSFGDRDSETQYF
TRBV7-9	TRBD1	NA	TRBJ2-3	TGTGCCAGCAGTCTGGACAGGTTCAATACGCAGTATTTT	CASSLDRFNTQYF
TRBV4-1	NA	many	TRBJ2-5	TGCGCCAGCAGCCAAGCCTACGGGGAGACCCAGTACTTC	CASSQAYGETQYF
TRBV5-3	NA	NA	TRBJ2-7	TGTGCCAGAATCTCCTACGAGCAGTACTTC	CARISYEQYF
TRBV5-1	NA	few	TRBJ2-7	TGCGCCAGCAGCAGTTTGACATCTTCCTACGAGCAGTACTTC	CASSSLTSSYEQYF
TRBV30	TRBD1	many	TRBJ2-7	TGTGCCTGGGCGCGACAGGGCGCGCAGTACTTC	CAWARQGAQYF
TRBV12-3/TRBV12-4	NA	many	TRBJ1-5	TGTGCCAGCAGTCCCCTTAGCAATCAGCCCCAGCATTTT	CASSPLSNQPQHF
TRBV11-3	TRBD1	many	TRBJ2-1	TGTGCCAGCAGCTTCTATACGGGACAGGTCAGCTCCTACAATGAGCAGTTCTTC	CASSFYTGQVSSYNEQFF
TRBV29-1	NA	many	TRBJ2-3	TGCAGCGCTCGCGGCAGAGTGACAGATACGCAGTATTTT	CSARGRVTDTQYF
TRBV2	TRBD1	many	TRBJ2-4	TGTGCCAGCAGTGATCCGGGACAGCTAGCCAAAAACATTCAGTACTTC	CASSDPGQLAKNIQYF
TRBV11-3	TRBD1	NA	TRBJ1-2	TGTGCCAGCAGCTTAGGTGGGACAGACTATGGCTACACCTTC	CASSLGGTDYGYTF
TRBV6-1	NA	many	TRBJ2-3	TGTGCCAGCAGGGGGTTCACAGATACGCAGTATTTT	CASRGFTDTQYF
TRBV18	NA	many	TRBJ1-1	TGTGCCAGCTCCCCAGGGGCACTGAACACTGAAGCTTTCTTT	CASSPGALNTEAFF
TRBV12-3/TRBV12-4	NA	many	TRBJ2-5	TGTGCCAGCAGTTCCCGGTGGGAGACCCAGTACTTC	CASSSRWETQYF
TRBV10-3	NA	many	TRBJ1-6	TGTGCCATCAGTCCAAATCGCAGTCCCATGAATTCACCCCTCCACTTT	CAISPNRSPMNSPLHF
TRBV5-1	TRBD1	many	TRBJ2-5	TGCGCCAGCAGGCCTGGACAGGGGAGTATACAGACCCAGTACTTC	CASRPGQGSIQTQYF
TRBV7-8	NA	many	TRBJ1-4	TGTGCCAGCAGCTTTGGGCAGACACCGACCGCTGGTGAAAAACTGTTTTTT	CASSFGQTPTAGEKLFF
TRBV11-2	TRBD1	NA	TRBJ2-7	TGTGCCAGCAGCTTAGAACAGGACAGGAATACCTACGAGCAGTACTTC	CASSLEQDRNTYEQYF
TRBV7-3	TRBD2	NA	TRBJ2-1	TGTGCCAGCAGCTTAAGCGGGGGGGTTAATGAGCAGTTCTTC	CASSLSGGVNEQFF
TRBV14	NA	many	TRBJ2-7	TGTGCCAGCAGCCAAATTCCCTTCAGGGTAACCCAGAGGGACGAGCAGTACTTC	CASSQIPFRVTQRDEQYF
TRBV6-5	NA	many	TRBJ1-1	TGTGCCTCCGGATCACGGGGCGGAGGAGCTTTCTTT	CASGSRGGGAFF
TRBV2	NA	NA	TRBJ2-1	TGTGCCAGCAGTTTGACCCTAGGAAGGGAGCAGTTCTTC	CASSLTLGREQFF
TRBV20-1	NA	NA	TRBJ1-4	TGCAGTGCCTGGGGAGGGGAGGAAAAACTGTTTTTT	CSAWGGEEKLFF
TRBV24-1	NA	NA	TRBJ1-5	TGTGCCACCAGTGATACACAGGGATTACAGCCCCAGCATTTT	CATSDTQGLQPQHF
TRBV5-1	NA	NA	TRBJ2-7	TGCGCCAGCAGCTGGGACGGGATTACTAGTGTCTACGAGCAGTACTTC	CASSWDGITSVYEQYF
TRBV14	TRBD2	many	TRBJ2-1	TGTGCCAGCAGCCAAGGCCGACTAGCGGTGAGCTCCTACAATGAGCAGTTCTTC	CASSQGRLAVSSYNEQFF
TRBV6-6	NA	many	TRBJ2-7	TGTGCCAGCAGTTACTCGGGCCCCTACGAGCAGTACTTC	CASSYSGPYEQYF
TRBV6-1	NA	many	TRBJ2-7	TGTGCCAGCAGTGAATCCGGCTCCTACGAGCAGTACTTC	CASSESGSYEQYF